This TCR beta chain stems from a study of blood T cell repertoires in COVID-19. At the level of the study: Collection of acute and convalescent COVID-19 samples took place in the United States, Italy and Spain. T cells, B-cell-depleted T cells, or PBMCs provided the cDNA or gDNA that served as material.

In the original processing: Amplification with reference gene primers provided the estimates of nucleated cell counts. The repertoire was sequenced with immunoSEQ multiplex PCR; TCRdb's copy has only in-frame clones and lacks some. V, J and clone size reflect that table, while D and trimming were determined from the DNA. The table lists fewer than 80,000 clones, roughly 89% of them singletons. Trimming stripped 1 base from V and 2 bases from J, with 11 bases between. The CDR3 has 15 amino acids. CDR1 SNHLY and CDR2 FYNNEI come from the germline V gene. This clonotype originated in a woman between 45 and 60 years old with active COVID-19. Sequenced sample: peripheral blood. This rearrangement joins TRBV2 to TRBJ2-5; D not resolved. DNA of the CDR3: TGTGCCAGCAGTGAAGGAACGGTACAGCAAGAGACCCAGTACTTC. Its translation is CASSEGTVQQETQYF.